The clone carrying this T cell receptor (beta chain) was seen ten or more times. This sample stems from a study of breast tumors, draining lymph nodes, adjacent tissues. V dropped 3 bases and J dropped 4 bases, with 13 bases sitting between them. The CDR3 is 14 residues long. The germline V gene has CDR1 SGDLS and CDR2 YYNGEE. Axillary draining lymph nodes of breast cancer patients supplied the node samples. Via MiXCR, TCRdb re-called the multiplex PCR reads, giving one row per CDR3 protein. Among over 150,000 distinct CDR3 sequences listed, around 29% were seen once. This receptor was obtained from a female donor with breast cancer. Some clones in this sample may be carry-over from other donors' samples. This chain joins TRBV9 and TRBJ1-2; D gene uncertain. Sequencing input: axillary lymph node tissue. The CDR3 nucleotides are TGTGCCAGCAGCGGCAAAGGACCGAGCTATGGCTACACCTTC. Its protein is CASSGKGPSYGYTF.